The text below deals with one T cell receptor (beta chain). The data belong to a study of technical replicates of blood from several donors. Produced via immunoSEQ multiplex PCR; TCRdb's table is partial and in-frame only. The data show about 62,000 clones, roughly 89% seen once. The CDR3 has 15 residues. In germline, CDR1 is LNHDA, CDR2 SQIVND (reference sequence). V gave up 3 bases and J gave up 5 bases; unmatched junction bases: 8. The V gene is TRBV19, the J gene TRBJ2-7, with 9 positions matching TRBD2. The TCR originated in a human donor in good health. Some clones in this sample may be carry-over from other donors' samples. Source material: PBMCs. The CDR3 loop reads CASSISGSSWDEQYF. CDR3 in DNA: TGTGCCAGTAGTATTAGCGGGAGTTCGTGGGACGAGCAGTACTTC.